A single TCR beta chain is shown here with its context. This record comes from a study of T cells in Graves' hyperthyroidism and ophthalmopathy. The CDR3 length is 13 residues. V gave up 5 bases and J gave up 5 bases, with 13 bases separating them. Germline assignment: CDR1 SGHRS and CDR2 YFSETQ. RNA transcripts were the template for amplifying TCR beta CDR3 regions. A set of HTBI primers served as the primers for a first-round RT-PCR of the TCR CDR3. TCRdb re-analysed the multiplex PCR reads in MiXCR, keeping a single row per CDR3 protein. The sample lists 650,000 to 850,000 distinct CDR3 sequences, around 19% occurring once.

The TCR originated in a woman between 50 and 59 years old with Graves' hyperthyroidism that later progressed to Graves' ophthalmopathy. V gene TRBV5-1 combines with J gene TRBJ1-2; D possibly corresponds to TRBD1 (6 bases). Sequences were obtained from blood. CDR3 sequence reads: CASRLQGVYGYTF. In nucleotides, the CDR3 is TGCGCCAGCAGATTACAGGGTGTTTATGGCTACACCTTC.